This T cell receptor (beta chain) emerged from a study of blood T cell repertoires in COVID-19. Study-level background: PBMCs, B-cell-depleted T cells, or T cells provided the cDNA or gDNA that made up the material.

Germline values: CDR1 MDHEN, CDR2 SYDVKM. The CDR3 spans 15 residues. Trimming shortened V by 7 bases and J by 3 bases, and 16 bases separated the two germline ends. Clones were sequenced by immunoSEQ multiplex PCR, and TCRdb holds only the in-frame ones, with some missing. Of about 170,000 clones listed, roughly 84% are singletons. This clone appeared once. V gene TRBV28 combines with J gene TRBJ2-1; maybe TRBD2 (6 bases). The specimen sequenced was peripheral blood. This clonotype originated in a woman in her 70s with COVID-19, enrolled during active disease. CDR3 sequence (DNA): TGTGCCAGCACCCTGGGGGGACTGGGCTACAATGAGCAGTTCTTC. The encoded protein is CASTLGGLGYNEQFF.